These 17 T cell receptor delta chains were all obtained from the same sample, sequenced in a study of gamma-delta chains in newborns, infants, children. TCRdb called clones from the reads again using CATT. The data contain 3,000 or so delta-chain clones, about 4% of them singletons. The specimen sequenced was blood. The receptors derive from a child who was a newborn, infant or young child, either healthy, febrile or measles-vaccinated (not recorded which).

In regard to this clone: A much larger clone differs from this one at a single base, so this may be a read error. Other DNA sequences in the sample encode the same CDR3. The V gene is TRDV2, the J gene TRDJ3; D perhaps matches TRDD3 (6 bases). Germline loops: CDR1 GEAIGNYY, CDR2 EKD. Between the trimmed V and J ends, which lost 0 bases and 6 bases, there was a span of 11 bases. The CDR3 is made up of 16 amino acids. CDR3 nucleotides: TGTGCCTGTGACACCCTAGGGGGACCGGACACCCGACAGATGTTTTTC. Its translation is CACDTLGGPDTRQMFF.

This clone was counted a few times. A far larger clone is just one base off, so this is likely a read error. The rearrangement links TRDV2 to TRDJ3; 10 positions agree with TRDD3. V gave up 0 bases and J gave up 2 bases; unmatched junction bases: 9. The CDR3 is 20 residues long. CDR1 is GEAIGNYY and CDR2 is EKD in the germline V gene. The CDR3 DNA follows: TGTGCCTGTGACACCGTACTGGGGGATGCTAGCCCCTGGGACACCCGACAGATGTTTTTC. Translated, it gives CACDTVLGDASPWDTRQMFF.

In this sample, this clone turned up a few times. The protein recorded in TCRdb matches a much larger clone and deviates from this DNA's translation at residue 17, suggesting a read error; the protein here is obtained by translating the DNA. The chain carries TRDV2 and TRDJ3; 8 bases match TRDD3. This CDR3 comprises 19 residues. Germline CDR1 GEAIGNYY, CDR2 EKD. The CDR3 is CACDTAYWGVSWDTRQVFF. The CDR3 DNA is TGTGCCTGTGACACCGCCTACTGGGGGGTCTCCTGGGACACCCGACAGGTGTTTTTC.

This clone turned up a few times. A much larger clonotype is one base distant, so this may be a read error. The rearrangement uses TRDV2 and TRDJ3; 11 nucleotides align to TRDD3. This CDR3 spans 19 amino acids. Germline-derived CDR1 and CDR2 are GEAIGNYY and EKD. This CDR3 is CACDTVLGDRTWDTRQVFF. The CDR3 DNA reads as TGTGCCTGTGACACCGTACTGGGGGATAGGACCTGGGACACCCGACAGGTGTTTTTC.

There are a few counts of this clone. The TCRdb record carries a much larger clone's protein, which differs from this DNA's translation at residue 7; a read error is the likely cause, and the protein listed here is the DNA translation. The chain links TRDV2 to TRDJ1, with D unresolved. The V and J ends lost 4 bases and 3 bases respectively, with 17 bases between them. This CDR3 comprises 15 residues. Germline V gene data show CDR1 as GEAIGNYY and CDR2 as EKD. CDR3: CACDPIGTNPDKLIF. CDR3 sequence (DNA): TGTGCCTGTGATCCAATTGGTACGAACCCCGATAAACTCATCTTT.

As regards this clone: The TCRdb protein comes from a much larger clone and disagrees with this DNA's translation at residue 4, likely due to a read error; the protein given here is derived from the DNA. V and J are TRDV2 and TRDJ3, with 11 bases fitting TRDD3. The ends lost 5 bases at V and 1 base at J; junction bases unmatched: 6. In germline, CDR1 is GEAIGNYY, CDR2 EKD. CDR3 length equals 18 residues. In DNA, the CDR3 is TGTGCCTGTGGCATACTGGGGGATAATTCCTGGGACACCCGACAGATGTTTTTC. It codes for CACGILGDNSWDTRQMFF.

This clone was detected a few times. This likely came from a read error, as a far larger clone is one base away. Other DNA sequences in the sample encode the same CDR3. J is TRDJ3 and V is TRDV2, with TRDD3 matching 7 bases. CDR3 length: 17 residues. Germline V gene sequence: CDR1 GEAIGNYY, CDR2 EKD. The CDR3 DNA reads as TGTGCCTGTGACACCTGGGGGAGCTCCTGGGACACCCGACAGATGTTCTTC. Translated, it gives CACDTWGSSWDTRQMFF.

On this clone itself: The protein given by TCRdb reflects a much larger clone and differs at residue 8 from this DNA's translation, likely from a read error; the protein shown is the DNA's translation. J is TRDJ3 and V is TRDV2; 8 bases line up with TRDD3. Germline CDR1 reads GEAIGNYY; CDR2 reads EKD. V dropped 3 bases and J dropped 0; count of bases not matched to a gene: 6. The CDR3 contains 18 residues. This CDR3 is CACDLLGASSWDTRQMFF. CDR3 DNA sequence: TGTGCCTGTGACCTACTGGGGGCGAGCTCCTGGGACACCCGACAGATGTTTTTC.

In this sample, this clone is medium-sized. This sequence joins TRDV2 and TRDJ3, with TRDD3 matching over 11 bases. The CDR3 contains 20 residues. Trimming removed 0 bases from V and 0 bases from J; junction bases left unmatched: 6. Germline values: CDR1 GEAIGNYY, CDR2 EKD. The CDR3: CACDTAGGYRSSWDTRQMFF. The CDR3 DNA reads as TGTGCCTGTGACACCGCTGGGGGATACCGGAGCTCCTGGGACACCCGACAGATGTTTTTC.

The sample holds a few counts of this clone. The translation of this DNA and the TCRdb protein of a much larger clone differ at residue 4, probably owing to a read error; the protein shown here is translated from the DNA. This rearrangement joins TRDV2 to TRDJ2; TRDD3 matches at 11 bases. From germline, CDR1 is GEAIGNYY and CDR2 EKD. The CDR3 totals 16 residues. V lost 5 bases to trimming and J lost 5 bases; unmatched junction nucleotides: 9. CDR3 sequence: CACGTPWGIHTAQLFF. CDR3 DNA sequence: TGTGCCTGTGGCACTCCCTGGGGGATACACACAGCACAACTCTTCTTT.

This clone was observed a few times. TCRdb records a much larger clone's protein for this DNA, with a difference at residue 7 that likely arises from a read error; the protein given is the translation of the DNA. J is TRDJ1 and V is TRDV2; D might be TRDD3 (5 bases). V was pared by 0 bases and J by 3 bases, with 10 bases between. The CDR3 is 14 residues long. Germline CDR1 reads GEAIGNYY; CDR2 reads EKD. CDR3 sequence reads: CACDTGEYADKLIF. The CDR3 DNA is TGTGCCTGTGACACCGGGGAATACGCCGATAAACTCATCTTT.

This clone was picked up a small number of times. The TCRdb protein comes from a much larger clone and disagrees with this DNA's translation at residue 12, likely due to a read error; the protein given here is derived from the DNA. This chain links TRDV2 with TRDJ1; TRDD3 matches at 11 bases. The CDR3 is 17 amino acids. Germline CDR1 is GEAIGNYY and CDR2 is EKD. The J segment lost 4 bases and the V segment lost 0 bases, leaving 9 bases of the junction unmatched. CDR3 in DNA: TGTGCCTGTGACACCGTCGGCTACTGGGGGATATGCGATAAACTCATCTTT. It encodes CACDTVGYWGICDKLIF.

On this clone: This DNA translates differently at residue 10 from the TCRdb protein, which is that of a much larger clone; a read error is likely, and the protein shown is the DNA's own translation. The chain combines TRDV2 with TRDJ3, with 10 bases matching TRDD3. Germline assignment: CDR1 GEAIGNYY and CDR2 EKD. Losses at the gene ends were 0 bases for V and 0 bases for J; bases not matched to a gene: 4. This CDR3 contains 19 residues. The CDR3 region is CACDTVLGDGSWDTRQMFF. The CDR3 DNA follows: TGTGCCTGTGACACCGTACTGGGGGATGGCTCCTGGGACACCCGACAGATGTTTTTC.

This clone was seen more than once but under ten times. One base separates it from a far larger clone, so it is likely a read error. The chain joins TRDV2 to TRDJ1; TRDD3 aligns across 8 bases. V lost 4 bases to trimming and J lost 3 bases; unmatched junction nucleotides: 6. The length of the CDR3 is 14 residues. Germline values: CDR1 GEAIGNYY, CDR2 EKD. CDR3 sequence: CACDALGGADKLIF. In DNA form, the CDR3 reads TGTGCCTGTGATGCACTGGGGGGCGCCGATAAACTCATCTTT.

Notes on this clone: This likely traces to a read error, being one base from a far larger clone. The same CDR3 arises from other DNA sequences in this sample as well. The chain's CDR3 is CACDKLGGPALTAQLFF. The CDR3 coding sequence is TGTGCCTGTGACAAGTTGGGGGGACCTGCTTTGACCGCACAACTCTTCTTT. This sequence joins TRDV2 and TRDJ2; D perhaps matches TRDD3 (6 bases). This CDR3 comprises 17 residues. Looked up from germline, CDR1 is GEAIGNYY and CDR2 is EKD.

V is TRDV3 and J is TRDJ1; 10 nucleotides align to TRDD3. CDR1 and CDR2 from the germline V gene are TVYSNPD and GDNSRS (reference sequence). CDR3 length equals 18 residues. With V trimmed by 0 bases and J by 3 bases, 16 bases remained unmatched. The CDR3 coding sequence is TGTGCCTTTAGTAGTACCTACTGGGGGATTACCGCCCCCGATAAACTCATCTTT. The encoded protein is CAFSSTYWGITAPDKLIF.

In its sample, this clone was seen a few times. TCRdb records a much larger clone's protein for this DNA, with a difference at residue 11 that likely arises from a read error; the protein given is the translation of the DNA. Other nucleotide sequences in the sample specify the same CDR3. The V and J genes are TRDV2 and TRDJ3, with 7 nucleotides matching TRDD3. Germline V gene lookup returns CDR1 GEAIGNYY and CDR2 EKD. The CDR3 loop spans 18 amino acids. The CDR3 reads CACDTGWGSSRDTRQMFF. The CDR3 nucleotides are TGTGCCTGTGACACCGGATGGGGGAGCTCCCGGGACACCCGACAGATGTTTTTC.